The text below deals with one T cell receptor beta chain. The entry originates in a study of technical replicates of blood from four donors. CDR1 is MNHNY, CDR2 SVGAGI, per germline (reference sequence). This CDR3 is built from 12 residues. Clones were sequenced by immunoSEQ multiplex PCR, and TCRdb holds only the in-frame ones, with some missing. The table includes 66,000 or so clones, more than 75% detected once. The V gene is TRBV6-6, the J gene TRBJ2-5, with D maybe TRBD1 (5 bases). The sequencing sample was made of PBMCs. The clonotype originates from a human donor in good health. Some clones in this sample may be carry-over from other donors' samples. CDR3 DNA: TGTGCGTCAGGGTATCGCCAAGAGACCCAGTACTTC. It is translated as CASGYRQETQYF.